These 10 T cell receptor beta chains came from one sample sequenced in a study of CD8+ T cells in alopecia areata. RNA was extracted and reverse transcribed into cDNA as the sequencing template. Assay used: immunoSEQ multiplex PCR; TCRdb lists only in-frame clones, some missing. The sample includes 140,000 to 150,000 clones, nearly 55% of them seen just once. Treatment here: oral pan-JAK inhibitor, 5-10 mg twice daily. Specimen: CD8+ T cells sorted from blood, collected at week 4, from a patient treated with tofacitinib. The receptor source for this set is a human donor with alopecia areata.

V gene TRBV15 combines with J gene TRBJ2-7, with D possibly being TRBD2 (7 bases). CDR1 is LNHNV, CDR2 YYDKDF, per germline (reference sequence). V gave up 5 bases and J gave up 6 bases, with 20 bases separating them. This CDR3 is 15 amino acids long. CDR3 amino acids: CATSPHREGSAEQYF. The CDR3, as DNA: TGTGCCACCAGCCCTCACAGGGAGGGGAGTGCCGAGCAGTACTTC.

J is TRBJ1-3 and V is TRBV30, with unresolved D. The V and J ends lost 0 bases and 0 bases respectively, with 12 bases between them. This CDR3 has 16 amino acids. Germline V lookup: CDR1 GTSNPN, CDR2 SVGIG (reference sequence). The CDR3 region is CAWSVLATTSGNTIYF. DNA of the CDR3: TGTGCCTGGAGTGTACTCGCTACCACCTCTGGAAACACCATATATTTT. Variable domain in full (rest from reference TRBV30 and TRBJ1-3): SQTIHQWPATLVQPVGSPLSLECTVEGTSNPNLYWYRQAAGRGLQLLFYSVGIGQISSEVPQNLSASRPQDRQFILSSKKLLLSDSGFYLCAWSVLATTSGNTIYFGEGSWLTVV.

The rearrangement uses TRBV27 and TRBJ1-1; D is possibly TRBD1 (5 bases). Germline V gene lookup returns CDR1 MNHEY and CDR2 SMNVEV (reference sequence). Trimming removed 10 bases from V and 4 bases from J, with 13 bases in between. This CDR3 spans 12 amino acids. Here the CDR3 reads CATMGVGTEAFF. In nucleotides, the CDR3 is TGTGCCACGATGGGGGTGGGCACTGAAGCTTTCTTT.

This rearrangement joins TRBV4-1 to TRBJ1-5; D is unclear. V was trimmed by 0 bases and J by 2 bases, leaving 11 bases between them. Germline V gene sequence: CDR1 MGHRA, CDR2 YSYEKL. The CDR3 is 16 amino acids. CDR3 protein: CASSQDGEARNQPQHF. DNA of the CDR3: TGCGCCAGCAGCCAAGATGGGGAAGCACGCAATCAGCCCCAGCATTTT.

In its sample, this clone was seen many times. V is TRBV4-1 and J is TRBJ2-5; weak D call: TRBD1 (5 bases). The germline V gene encodes CDR1 MGHRA and CDR2 YSYEKL. V lost 4 bases to trimming and J lost 3 bases, with 21 bases between them. The CDR3 sequence is 17 residues long. Here the CDR3 DNA reads TGCGCCAGCAGCCGCAGGGTTGTTTTAGATGGTAAAGAGACCCAGTACTTC. Amino acids: CASSRRVVLDGKETQYF.

The V call is TRBV4-1, the J call TRBJ1-1, with D perhaps TRBD1 (5 bases). The CDR3 loop spans 15 amino acids. V lost 0 bases and J 6 bases, leaving 14 bases between the germline ends. Germline V CDR1 and CDR2: MGHRA, YSYEKL. In DNA form, the CDR3 reads TGCGCCAGCAGCCAAGAAGGGACCCCGAGGGCTGAAGCTTTCTTT. As protein: CASSQEGTPRAEAFF.

This clone was counted a few times. J is TRBJ1-1 and V is TRBV5-1, with D tentatively TRBD1 (5 bases). V lost 4 bases to trimming and J lost 7 bases, with 11 bases between them. CDR1 and CDR2 (germline): SGHRS, YFSETQ. This CDR3 region has 12 residues. The CDR3 nucleotides are TGCGCCAGCAGCCGCCGGGACGGTGAAGCTTTCTTT. This sequence encodes CASSRRDGEAFF.

This clone was counted a few times. J is TRBJ1-1 and V is TRBV19; D might be TRBD1 (5 bases). This CDR3 has 12 residues. V lost 3 bases and J 5 bases, leaving 7 bases between the germline ends. CDR1 and CDR2 from the germline V gene are LNHDA and SQIVND (reference sequence). The CDR3 sequence is CASSMEGTEAFF. As DNA, the CDR3 is TGTGCCAGTAGTATGGAGGGGACTGAAGCTTTCTTT.

This chain links TRBV6-6 with TRBJ2-5; no clear D gene. The J call is doubtful: the DNA matches TRBJ2-7 better. CDR3 length equals 10 residues. CDR1 and CDR2 (germline): MNHNY, SVGAGI (reference sequence). CDR3 DNA: TGTGCCGCAAAAAGGTACGAGCAGTACTTC. This gives the protein CAAKRYEQYF.

The chain couples TRBV15 to TRBJ1-1, with 7 bases identical to TRBD1. Germline V gene sequence: CDR1 LNHNV, CDR2 YYDKDF (reference sequence). The CDR3 loop spans 15 amino acids. V shed 3 bases and J 0 bases; nucleotides not matched to a gene: 4. For the CDR3, the DNA is TGTGCCACCAGCAGGACAGGGAGAATGAACACTGAAGCTTTCTTT. This encodes CATSRTGRMNTEAFF.